The 31 T cell receptor beta chains below all came from one sample that was sequenced in a study of T cell responses to AZD1222 COVID-19 vaccine. The table came from immunoSEQ multiplex PCR; TCRdb's copy has only in-frame clones and leaves some out. The sample consists of about 140,000 clones, roughly 90% of them appearing once. The source was peripheral blood, collected on day 0 of AZD1222 vaccination. The receptors were gathered from an adult in good health.

The rearrangement uses TRBV7-6 and TRBJ1-1; D not resolved. The CDR3 runs 13 residues. V lost 5 bases to trimming and J lost 1 base, with 8 bases between them. Germline loops: CDR1 SGHVS, CDR2 FNYEAQ. The chain's CDR3 is CASSLRGNTEAFF. CDR3 coding DNA: TGTGCCAGCAGCCTTAGAGGGAACACTGAAGCTTTCTTT.

J is TRBJ2-7 and V is TRBV9, with 7 positions matching TRBD1. V gave up 0 bases and J gave up 1 base; unmatched junction bases: 7. The germline CDR1 and CDR2 sequences are SGDLS and YYNGEE. The CDR3 covers 16 residues. The CDR3 protein is CASSVGRTGRSYEQYF. CDR3 DNA: TGTGCCAGCAGCGTAGGCAGGACAGGAAGATCCTACGAGCAGTACTTC.

The chain combines TRBV7-8 with TRBJ1-1; D uncertain. V was cut by 1 base and J by 4 bases, with 7 bases left in between. From germline, CDR1 is SGHVS and CDR2 FQNEAQ. This CDR3 contains 13 residues. The CDR3 loop reads CASSLVLGTEAFF. CDR3 coding DNA: TGTGCCAGCAGCTTAGTGTTGGGCACTGAAGCTTTCTTT. Using reference TRBV7-8 and TRBJ1-1 for the parts outside the CDR3, the full variable domain is GAGVSQSPRYKVAKRGQDVALRCDPISGHVSLFWYQQALGQGPEFLTYFQNEAQLDKSGLPSDRFFAERPEGSVSTLKIQRTQQEDSAVYLCASSLVLGTEAFFGQGTRLTVV.

The chain links TRBV27 to TRBJ2-1; TRBD2 matches 14 bases. Germline-derived CDR1 and CDR2 are MNHEY and SMNVEV (reference sequence). The junction had 8 bases not matched to a gene; V was cut back by 8 bases and J by 8 bases. CDR3 length equals 15 residues. DNA for the CDR3: TGTGCCAGCGGCCGACTAGCGGGAGGGTTGGATGAGCAGTTCTTC. Its translation is CASGRLAGGLDEQFF.

The genes are TRBV5-4 and TRBJ1-1; D is undetermined. Trimming removed 4 bases from V and 4 bases from J, with 8 bases in between. Germline values: CDR1 SGHNT, CDR2 YYREEE (reference sequence). The CDR3 is 12 amino acids. Written as DNA, the CDR3 is TGTGCCAGCAGCCCCGATAGCACTGAAGCTTTCTTT. Its translation is CASSPDSTEAFF.

This chain joins TRBV18 and TRBJ1-1; tentative D call: TRBD1 (5 bases). Germline assignment: CDR1 KGHSH and CDR2 LQKENI. V gave up 5 bases and J gave up 4 bases, with 26 bases separating them. The CDR3 length is 18 residues. This CDR3 is CASSSLSGGSNLGTEAFF. The CDR3 DNA reads as TGTGCCAGCTCATCGCTGTCTGGGGGAAGTAACTTAGGCACTGAAGCTTTCTTT.

The chain uses TRBV4-1 and TRBJ2-2; D is unclear. The CDR3 loop spans 15 amino acids. From germline, CDR1 is MGHRA and CDR2 YSYEKL. V was trimmed by 2 bases and J by 11 bases, leaving 18 bases between them. CDR3 bases: TGCGCCAGCAGCCAAAGAGAAGGGCCCCGCTCCGAGCTGTTTTTT. As protein: CASSQREGPRSELFF.

The chain carries TRBV30 and TRBJ1-3; tentatively, D is TRBD1 (5 bases). The V and J ends lost 2 bases and 6 bases respectively, with 14 bases between them. Germline CDR1 reads GTSNPN; CDR2 reads SVGIG (reference sequence). The CDR3 contains 14 residues. In DNA, the CDR3 is TGTGCCTGGAGTCCCAAAAGGGGACCAAACACCATATATTTT. Its protein is CAWSPKRGPNTIYF.

J is TRBJ2-3 and V is TRBV28, with a weak D call TRBD2 (5 bases). The length of the CDR3 is 13 residues. Germline values: CDR1 MDHEN, CDR2 SYDVKM. With 2 bases removed from V and 5 bases from J, the gap between germline ends came to 8 bases. CDR3 residues: CASSLPGIDTQYF. The CDR3 DNA is TGTGCCAGCAGTTTACCCGGGATAGATACGCAGTATTTT.

This chain joins TRBV28 and TRBJ1-6, with D perhaps TRBD1 (6 bases). The CDR3 length is 15 residues. The V and J ends lost 8 bases and 7 bases respectively, with 18 bases between them. Germline V gene data show CDR1 as MDHEN and CDR2 as SYDVKM. The CDR3 DNA reads as TGTGCCAGCTCGGACAGCCTCAGATGGAATTCACCCCTCCACTTT. It translates to CASSDSLRWNSPLHF.

This clone was counted a single time. This chain uses TRBV11-3 with TRBJ2-2; TRBD2 might be the D (5 bases). The germline CDR1 and CDR2 sequences are SGHNT and YENEEA. The CDR3 loop spans 17 amino acids. Between the trimmed V and J ends, which lost 4 bases and 7 bases, there was a span of 22 bases. The CDR3 nucleotides are TGTGCCAGCAGCTCCCGACTCGGGGTTTTTATAATCGGGGAGCTGTTTTTT. Translating it yields CASSSRLGVFIIGELFF.

V is TRBV4-1 and J is TRBJ1-5; possibly TRBD1 for D (5 bases). CDR3 length equals 15 residues. Germline lookup yields CDR1 MGHRA and CDR2 YSYEKL. Trimming removed 4 bases from V and 6 bases from J, with 16 bases in between. The CDR3 DNA reads as TGCGCCAGCAGCCCCCAGGGAGGTCAGGTTCAGCCCCAGCATTTT. Residues: CASSPQGGQVQPQHF.

The chain links TRBV9 to TRBJ1-1; no clear D. CDR1 is SGDLS, CDR2 YYNGEE, per germline. The CDR3 spans 13 residues. Trimming cost V 3 bases and J 4 bases, with 10 bases left between them. Here the CDR3 reads CASSGNQFTEAFF. The CDR3 DNA follows: TGTGCCAGCAGCGGCAACCAGTTCACTGAAGCTTTCTTT.

This clone has only a few counts. The chain recombines TRBV6-5 with TRBJ1-2, with 9 nucleotides matching TRBD1. Germline CDR1 MNHEY, CDR2 SVGAGI. J gave up 2 bases and V 7 bases, and 8 bases lay outside the gene matches. The CDR3 runs to 15 residues. CDR3 sequence (DNA): TGTGCCAGCAAACTACTGGGGACAGGGAACTATGGCTACACCTTC. This encodes CASKLLGTGNYGYTF.

The V gene is TRBV13, the J gene TRBJ1-2; D is ambiguous. Germline loops: CDR1 PRHDT, CDR2 FYEKMQ (reference sequence). The V end was cut by 1 base, the J end by 0 bases, with 3 bases between. The CDR3 has 13 amino acids. CDR3: CASSLESNYGYTF. The CDR3 nucleotides are TGTGCCAGCAGCTTAGAGTCTAACTATGGCTACACCTTC.

The rearrangement joins TRBV19 to TRBJ2-1; 8 bases align to TRBD1. The CDR3 spans 15 residues. The junction had 12 bases not matched to a gene; V was cut back by 7 bases and J by 7 bases. Germline loops: CDR1 LNHDA, CDR2 SQIVND (reference sequence). The CDR3 region has the DNA TGTGCCAGTACCCCAGGACAGGGACTGTGGAATGAGCAGTTCTTC. Translated, it gives CASTPGQGLWNEQFF.

The gene calls are TRBV9 and TRBJ2-1; D not resolved. Germline assignment: CDR1 SGDLS and CDR2 YYNGEE. This CDR3 is 14 amino acids long. V was cut by 4 bases and J by 5 bases, with 13 bases left in between. Here the CDR3 reads CASSSKTPNNEQFF. The CDR3 region has the DNA TGTGCCAGCAGCTCGAAAACTCCCAACAATGAGCAGTTCTTC.

The genes are TRBV10-3 and TRBJ1-2; D remains unclear. CDR1 and CDR2 (germline): ENHRY, SYGVKD. This CDR3 has 12 amino acids. Trimming stripped 6 bases from V and 5 bases from J, with 10 bases between. The CDR3 DNA sequence: TGTGCCATCAGAGTCGGGTCGTATGGCTACACCTTC. Residues: CAIRVGSYGYTF.

This clone was recorded only once. V gene TRBV2 combines with J gene TRBJ1-1; D remains unclear. CDR1 and CDR2 (germline): SNHLY, FYNNEI. Trimming took off 7 bases at V and 1 base at J, with 10 bases between the two ends. The CDR3 runs 13 residues. CDR3 DNA sequence: TGTGCCAGCAAAAGGACGCCGAACACTGAAGCTTTCTTT. This translates into CASKRTPNTEAFF.

V gene TRBV5-6 combines with J gene TRBJ1-2; a possible D gene is TRBD1 (5 bases). V lost 0 bases and J 4 bases, leaving 10 bases between the germline ends. The CDR3 consists of 14 residues. Germline V CDR1 and CDR2: SGHDT, YYEEEE. CDR3 DNA sequence: TGTGCCAGCAGCTTGGCGGGAACAGGCTATGGCTACACCTTC. Translated: CASSLAGTGYGYTF.

The chain combines TRBV19 with TRBJ2-1; D remains unclear. CDR1 and CDR2 (germline): LNHDA, SQIVND (reference sequence). The CDR3 extends over 14 amino acids. V was trimmed by 7 bases and J by 6 bases, leaving 16 bases between them. The DNA for the CDR3 is TGTGCCAGTAATTGGAGAACTGGAACCAATGAGCAGTTCTTC. Residues: CASNWRTGTNEQFF.

The CDR3 loop is CSVAGQGRGYTF. As DNA, the CDR3 is TGCAGCGTTGCTGGCCAGGGTCGTGGCTACACCTTC. This chain joins TRBV29-1 and TRBJ1-2; maybe TRBD1 (5 bases). The V end lost 4 bases, the J end lost 7 bases, and 13 bases lay between the germline ends. The CDR3 loop spans 12 amino acids. Germline values: CDR1 SQVTM, CDR2 ANQGSEA.

The DNA for the CDR3 is TGTGCCACCTCCCTAGGTAGGGGAGGCGAGCAGTACTTC. Protein sequence: CATSLGRGGEQYF. The chain joins TRBV28 to TRBJ2-7; TRBD2 might be the D (6 bases). This CDR3 has 13 residues. V dropped 10 bases and J dropped 6 bases, with 19 bases sitting between them. Germline V CDR1 and CDR2: MDHEN, SYDVKM.

V gene TRBV10-2 combines with J gene TRBJ2-1; no clear D gene. Trimming cost V 7 bases and J 8 bases, with 9 bases left between them. The CDR3 is 11 residues long. Looked up from germline, CDR1 is WSHSY and CDR2 is SAAADI. CDR3 protein: CASIKTDEQFF. DNA for the CDR3: TGCGCCAGCATAAAGACCGATGAGCAGTTCTTC.

The J gene is TRBJ2-7, the V gene TRBV5-4, with TRBD1 identical over 7 bases. The germline gives CDR1 SGHNT, CDR2 YYREEE (reference sequence). The V gene end was trimmed by 0 bases and the J gene end by 6 bases; junction bases not matched to a gene: 9. This CDR3 is built from 15 residues. As DNA, the CDR3 is TGTGCCAGCAGCTTGGCAGTAGGGGGCAGTTTCGAGCAGTACTTC. It translates to CASSLAVGGSFEQYF. Using reference TRBV5-4 and TRBJ2-7 for the parts outside the CDR3, the full variable domain is ETGVTQSPTHLIKTRGQQVTLRCSSQSGHNTVSWYQQALGQGPQFIFQYYREEENGRGNFPPRFSGLQFPNYSSELNVNALELDDSALYLCASSLAVGGSFEQYFGPGTRLTVT.

The chain joins TRBV5-4 to TRBJ2-1; the D is unclear. V was pared by 6 bases and J by 5 bases, with 12 bases between. The germline V gene encodes CDR1 SGHNT and CDR2 YYREEE (reference sequence). The CDR3 is 13 amino acids. The CDR3 loop reads CASNIDGNNEQFF. CDR3 in DNA: TGTGCCAGCAACATTGATGGTAACAATGAGCAGTTCTTC.

This clone has a single count. The CDR3 DNA is TGTGCCAGCAGTTTGAGGGGGCTCACCTACGAGCAGTACTTC. The encoded protein is CASSLRGLTYEQYF. The V and J genes are TRBV28 and TRBJ2-7, with 7 bases lining up with TRBD1. V shed 3 bases and J 2 bases; nucleotides not matched to a gene: 4. Germline CDR1 MDHEN, CDR2 SYDVKM. The CDR3 sequence is 14 residues long.

V gene TRBV5-1 combines with J gene TRBJ1-5; no clear D gene. V shed 2 bases and J shed 6 bases, with 12 bases lying between them. There are 14 residues in the CDR3. Germline V gene lookup returns CDR1 SGHRS and CDR2 YFSETQ. The CDR3 reads CASSFLGGGQPQHF. DNA for the CDR3: TGCGCCAGCAGCTTTTTGGGTGGCGGTCAGCCCCAGCATTTT.

The genes are TRBV21-1 and TRBJ2-7; the D call TRBD2 from the table was never checked on the DNA. TRBV21-1 is classified as a pseudogene. The CDR3 length is 15 residues. The CDR3 DNA is TGTGCCAGCAGCCTCTTAGCGGGGAGCTCCTACGAGCAGTACTTC. The encoded protein is CASSLLAGSSYEQYF.

This chain connects TRBV6-2 or TRBV6-3 to TRBJ1-2, with 9 bases matching TRBD1. Germline V gene data show CDR1 as MNHEY and CDR2 as SVGEGT. The CDR3 runs to 16 residues. The ends lost 6 bases at V and 8 bases at J; junction bases unmatched: 16. Here the CDR3 DNA reads TGTGCCAGCAGCCCTATTCGGGACAGGGAGCGCGGAGGCTACACCTTC. This codes for CASSPIRDRERGGYTF.

J is TRBJ2-5 and V is TRBV24-1, with D possibly TRBD1 on 6 matching bases. The V and J ends lost 3 bases and 3 bases respectively, with 13 bases between them. Germline V gives CDR1 KGHDR, CDR2 SFDVKD. This CDR3 comprises 15 residues. For the CDR3, the DNA is TGTGCCACCAGTGATCCCCGGACAGAAGAAGAGACCCAGTACTTC. This encodes CATSDPRTEEETQYF.